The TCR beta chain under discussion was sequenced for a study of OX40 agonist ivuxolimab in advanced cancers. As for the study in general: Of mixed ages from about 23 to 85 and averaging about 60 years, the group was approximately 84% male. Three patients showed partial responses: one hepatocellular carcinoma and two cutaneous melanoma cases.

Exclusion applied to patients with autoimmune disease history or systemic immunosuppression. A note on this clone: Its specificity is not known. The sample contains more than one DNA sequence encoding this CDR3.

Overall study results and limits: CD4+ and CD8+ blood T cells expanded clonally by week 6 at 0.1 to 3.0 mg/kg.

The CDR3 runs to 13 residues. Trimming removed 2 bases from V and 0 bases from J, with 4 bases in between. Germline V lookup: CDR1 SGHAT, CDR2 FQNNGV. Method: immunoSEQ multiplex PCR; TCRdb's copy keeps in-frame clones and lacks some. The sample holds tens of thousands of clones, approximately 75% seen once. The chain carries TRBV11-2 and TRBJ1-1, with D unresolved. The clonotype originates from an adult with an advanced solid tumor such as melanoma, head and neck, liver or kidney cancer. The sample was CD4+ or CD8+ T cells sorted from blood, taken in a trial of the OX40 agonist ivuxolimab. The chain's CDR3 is CASSLRLNTEAFF. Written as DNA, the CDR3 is TGTGCCAGCAGCTTACGTTTGAACACTGAAGCTTTCTTT. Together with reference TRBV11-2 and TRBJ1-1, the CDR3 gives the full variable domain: EAGVAQSPRYKIIEKRQSVAFWCNPISGHATLYWYQQILGQGPKLLIQFQNNGVVDDSQLPKDRFSAERLKGVDSTLKIQPAKLEDSAVYLCASSLRLNTEAFFGQGTRLTVV.